This entry describes one TCR beta chain. The sample originates from a study of spatial heterogeneity in lung cancer. Across the whole study: Raw reads contained each unique TCR and UMI combination more than ten times on average.

Indicated time point: blood at routine non-recurrence follow-up after resection. MiXCR, applied by TCRdb to the 5' RACE reads, yields one record per CDR3 protein. The profile shows 35,000 to 45,000 distinct CDR3 sequences, roughly 20% of them singletons. V gave up 0 bases and J gave up 1 base; unmatched junction bases: 4. There are 16 residues in the CDR3. The V call is TRBV12-3 or TRBV12-4, the J call TRBJ1-1, with 8 bases aligning to TRBD1. The sequence came from a female donor with early-stage non-small cell lung cancer. Sample: PBMCs, taken at follow-up. The CDR3 DNA is TGTGCCAGCAGTTTAGCCCCCGGGACAGGGAACACTGAAGCTTTCTTT. Protein product: CASSLAPGTGNTEAFF.